This passage covers 29 T cell receptor beta chains from one sample sequenced in a study of blood T cell repertoires in COVID-19. Profiling relied on immunoSEQ multiplex PCR, and the TCRdb table lists in-frame clones only, not all of them. In the table there are about 250,000 clones, around nine tenths of which are singletons. The specimen sequenced was peripheral blood. The receptors stem from a man older than 75 with acute or convalescent COVID-19.

V usage is TRBV2 and J usage is TRBJ2-7; TRBD1 matches at 9 bases. Germline V gives CDR1 SNHLY, CDR2 FYNNEI. V lost 3 bases, J lost 6 bases, and 6 bases stayed unmatched. The CDR3 runs to 14 residues. This chain's CDR3 is CASSDLGQGVEQYF. Written as DNA, the CDR3 is TGTGCCAGCAGTGATTTGGGACAGGGAGTCGAGCAGTACTTC.

The chain has TRBV13 and TRBJ1-5; D call uncertain. The V end was cut by 0 bases, the J end by 2 bases, with 17 bases between. This CDR3 has 18 amino acids. From germline, CDR1 is PRHDT and CDR2 FYEKMQ (reference sequence). The CDR3 here is CASSLGGSPPAGNQPQHF. CDR3 in DNA: TGTGCCAGCAGCTTAGGCGGGTCCCCCCCAGCGGGCAATCAGCCCCAGCATTTT.

This clone appeared a few times. V and J are TRBV9 and TRBJ1-6; D may be TRBD1 (5 bases). The V end lost 0 bases, the J end lost 7 bases, and 14 bases lay between the germline ends. The CDR3 contains 16 residues. The V gene's germline CDR1 is SGDLS and CDR2 YYNGEE. This CDR3 is CASSVGGLGANSPLHF. Written as DNA, the CDR3 is TGTGCCAGCAGCGTAGGGGGCCTCGGAGCCAATTCACCCCTCCACTTT.

The rearrangement links TRBV18 to TRBJ2-7; perhaps TRBD1 as D (5 bases). V lost 3 bases and J 6 bases, leaving 12 bases between the germline ends. CDR3 size: 13 residues. CDR1 and CDR2 from the germline V gene are KGHSH and LQKENI. The CDR3 DNA is TGTGCCAGCTCACCCCTGACAGCCTGCGAGCAGTACTTC. Translating it yields CASSPLTACEQYF.

V and J are TRBV19 and TRBJ2-1; 10 bases are shared with TRBD1. The CDR3 extends over 15 amino acids. Germline-derived CDR1 and CDR2 are LNHDA and SQIVND (reference sequence). V gave up 6 bases and J gave up 2 bases; unmatched junction bases: 4. The CDR3 protein is CASSADRGPYNEQFF. CDR3 DNA: TGTGCCAGTAGCGCTGACAGGGGGCCCTACAATGAGCAGTTCTTC.

This sequence joins TRBV7-2 and TRBJ2-7, with 8 bases matching TRBD1. V shed 1 base, J shed 3 bases, and the junction held 5 bases outside the gene matches. The length of the CDR3 is 15 residues. The germline V gene has CDR1 SGHTA and CDR2 FQGNSA. The CDR3 spells CASSLERQGFYEQYF. CDR3 sequence (DNA): TGTGCCAGCAGCTTAGAACGACAGGGGTTCTACGAGCAGTACTTC.

The chain recombines TRBV19 with TRBJ2-1, with 12 bases identical to TRBD2. The CDR3 runs to 16 residues. Germline values: CDR1 LNHDA, CDR2 SQIVND (reference sequence). V lost 7 bases to trimming and J lost 5 bases; unmatched junction nucleotides: 9. CDR3 region: CASTPILAGGNNEQFF. For the CDR3, the DNA is TGTGCCAGTACCCCCATTCTAGCGGGAGGGAACAATGAGCAGTTCTTC.

This chain connects TRBV9 to TRBJ2-1; D is perhaps TRBD2 (6 bases). The CDR3 has 15 amino acids. Between the trimmed V and J ends, which lost 0 bases and 6 bases, there was a span of 13 bases. Germline V gives CDR1 SGDLS, CDR2 YYNGEE. For the CDR3, the DNA is TGTGCCAGCAGCGTAGTCCGGGACTGGGGCAATGAGCAGTTCTTC. Protein: CASSVVRDWGNEQFF.

This chain links TRBV4-2 with TRBJ2-1, with 13 bases that match TRBD2. V lost 4 bases to trimming and J lost 8 bases; unmatched junction nucleotides: 14. Germline V gene sequence: CDR1 LGHNA, CDR2 YNFKEQ. The length of the CDR3 is 18 residues. The CDR3 sequence: CASSRRAGTSGIGDEQFF. The CDR3 region has the DNA TGTGCCAGCAGCCGAAGGGCCGGGACTAGCGGGATCGGGGATGAGCAGTTCTTC.

The rearrangement uses TRBV7-9 and TRBJ1-5; maybe TRBD1 (6 bases). Germline V lookup: CDR1 SEHNR, CDR2 FQNEAQ (reference sequence). The CDR3 has 15 residues. V lost 2 bases and J 5 bases, leaving 13 bases between the germline ends. CDR3 in DNA: TGTGCCAGCAGCTTATCGGACAGCTGGGATCAGCCCCAGCATTTT. Protein product: CASSLSDSWDQPQHF.

The CDR3 region has the DNA TGTGCCAGCAATCGTCCCGGGACAGGGAACTATGGCTACACCTTC. It translates to CASNRPGTGNYGYTF. The rearrangement links TRBV6-5 to TRBJ1-2; 9 positions agree with TRBD1. J was trimmed by 2 bases and V by 7 bases; bases with no gene match: 8. Germline CDR1 MNHEY, CDR2 SVGAGI. There are 15 residues in the CDR3.

The rearrangement uses TRBV28 and TRBJ2-2; TRBD1 aligns across 12 bases. CDR3 length equals 17 residues. The germline gives CDR1 MDHEN, CDR2 SYDVKM. Trimming removed 4 bases from V and 3 bases from J; junction bases left unmatched: 6. Written as DNA, the CDR3 is TGTGCCAGCAGTTCACCGGGACAGGGGGCAGACACCGGGGAGCTGTTTTTT. Its translation: CASSSPGQGADTGELFF.

This chain connects TRBV5-8 to TRBJ2-2, with 9 bases lining up with TRBD1. Germline CDR1 is SGHTS and CDR2 is YDEGEE. Losses at the gene ends were 3 bases for V and 6 bases for J; bases not matched to a gene: 6. The CDR3 covers 15 residues. DNA of the CDR3: TGTGCCAGCAGCTCTGGACAGGGGCAGGCCGGGGAGCTGTTTTTT. Its translation is CASSSGQGQAGELFF.

This chain uses TRBV6-2 or TRBV6-3 with TRBJ2-1; 14 nucleotides align to TRBD2. Germline-derived CDR1 and CDR2 are MNHEY and SVGEGT. The V gene end was trimmed by 1 base and the J gene end by 11 bases; junction bases not matched to a gene: 4. The CDR3 extends over 15 amino acids. The CDR3 DNA sequence: TGTGCCAGCAGTTACTTTGGGACTAGCGGGAGTCAGCAGTTCTTC. The encoded protein is CASSYFGTSGSQQFF.

In DNA, the CDR3 is TGTGCCAGCAGTTTCGCAGGAGGCCAGCCCCAGCATTTT. This translates into CASSFAGGQPQHF. This chain uses TRBV27 with TRBJ1-5, with unresolved D. Between the trimmed V and J ends, which lost 3 bases and 7 bases, there was a span of 10 bases. In germline, CDR1 is MNHEY, CDR2 SMNVEV (reference sequence). This CDR3 has 13 amino acids.

The chain couples TRBV28 to TRBJ2-1; a possible D gene is TRBD1 (5 bases). This CDR3 region has 16 residues. Trimming removed 3 bases at V and 2 bases at J, with 14 bases between. Germline V lookup: CDR1 MDHEN, CDR2 SYDVKM. The CDR3 loop is CASSFGAGVTYNEQFF. The CDR3 region has the DNA TGTGCCAGCAGTTTTGGGGCAGGCGTTACCTACAATGAGCAGTTCTTC.

This chain's CDR3 is CASSHRDRGQPQHF. In nucleotides, the CDR3 is TGTGCCAGCAGTCACCGGGACAGGGGTCAGCCCCAGCATTTT. The V call is TRBV27, the J call TRBJ1-5, with 10 bases identical to TRBD1. The trim removed 5 bases at V and 6 bases at J, leaving 4 bases unmatched. Germline assignment: CDR1 MNHEY and CDR2 SMNVEV (reference sequence). The length of the CDR3 is 14 residues.

This CDR3 reads CASSRGRSAGMGEQFF. The CDR3 DNA follows: TGTGCCAGCAGCCGCGGCCGTTCGGCGGGAATGGGTGAGCAGTTCTTC. This chain connects TRBV4-2 to TRBJ2-1; TRBD2 might be the D (6 bases). The V gene lost 4 bases and the J gene lost 9 bases, with 22 bases spanning the gap. The CDR3 extends over 16 amino acids. Germline V gene sequence: CDR1 LGHNA, CDR2 YNFKEQ.

This sequence joins TRBV4-1 and TRBJ1-2, with unresolved D. There are 11 residues in the CDR3. Trimming shortened V by 1 base and J by 7 bases, and 4 bases separated the two germline ends. From germline, CDR1 is MGHRA and CDR2 YSYEKL. The CDR3 protein is CASSQGLGYTF. CDR3 sequence (DNA): TGCGCCAGCAGCCAAGGGCTTGGCTACACCTTC.

The chain recombines TRBV24-1 with TRBJ1-1; TRBD1 matches at 9 bases. CDR3 length equals 16 residues. V shed 4 bases, J shed 4 bases, and the junction held 9 bases outside the gene matches. CDR1 and CDR2 (germline): KGHDR, SFDVKD. The DNA of the CDR3 is TGTGCCACCAGTGAGTCCGGGACAGGGTTGAGCACTGAAGCTTTCTTT. Its protein is CATSESGTGLSTEAFF.

This chain uses TRBV6-5 with TRBJ1-2; 7 nucleotides match TRBD1. This CDR3 has 14 amino acids. Germline assignment: CDR1 MNHEY and CDR2 SVGAGI. V shed 6 bases and J 4 bases; nucleotides not matched to a gene: 8. CDR3 protein: CASRTGTALYGYTF. The CDR3 coding sequence is TGTGCCAGCAGAACCGGGACAGCCCTCTATGGCTACACCTTC.

Here the CDR3 DNA reads TGTGCCAGCAGCTTGGGGGCCAGGACATCGAACACTGAAGCTTTCTTT. Its protein is CASSLGARTSNTEAFF. The chain is built from TRBV5-4 and TRBJ1-1; tentatively, D is TRBD1 (5 bases). V was clipped by 0 bases and J by 1 base, with 13 bases between them. Germline V lookup: CDR1 SGHNT, CDR2 YYREEE (reference sequence). This CDR3 contains 16 residues.

This clone was seen only once. The chain uses TRBV11-2 and TRBJ1-3, with a weak D call TRBD1 (6 bases). The CDR3 runs 16 residues. V was trimmed by 4 bases and J by 3 bases, leaving 16 bases between them. Germline CDR1 SGHAT, CDR2 FQNNGV. For the CDR3, the DNA is TGTGCCAGCAGCTCTCGGGGACACGGTTATGGAAACACCATATATTTT. Translation gives CASSSRGHGYGNTIYF.

The rearrangement uses TRBV25-1 and TRBJ2-1; D unclear. The CDR3 is 15 residues long. Trimming pared 4 bases from V and 10 bases from J, leaving 20 bases between. Germline V gives CDR1 MGHDK, CDR2 SYGVNS. The CDR3 bases are TGTGCCAGCAGTGTACCCGGGTGGGTACGCGGAGAGCAGTTCTTC. It encodes CASSVPGWVRGEQFF.

For the CDR3, the DNA is TGTGCCAGCAGGTTTACTAGCGGGAGTTCCGAGCAGTACTTC. It translates to CASRFTSGSSEQYF. V gene TRBV27 combines with J gene TRBJ2-7; 11 nucleotides match TRBD2. With V trimmed by 6 bases and J by 6 bases, 7 bases remained unmatched. The CDR3 length is 14 residues. Germline CDR1 is MNHEY and CDR2 is SMNVEV (reference sequence).

The chain is built from TRBV2 and TRBJ2-7; TRBD1 agrees at 11 bases. The CDR3 consists of 13 residues. Germline trimming cut 7 bases from V and 5 bases from J; bases unmatched to any gene: 4. Germline-derived CDR1 and CDR2 are SNHLY and FYNNEI. The CDR3 loop reads CASTGTGGNEQYF. CDR3 nucleotides: TGTGCCAGCACCGGGACAGGGGGAAACGAGCAGTACTTC.

V is TRBV28 and J is TRBJ1-5; D may be TRBD1 (6 bases). This CDR3 contains 15 residues. The V and J ends lost 2 bases and 9 bases respectively, with 17 bases between them. Germline CDR1 MDHEN, CDR2 SYDVKM. CDR3 DNA: TGTGCCAGCAGTTTAACCGGACAGCGCGTCTCGCCCCAGCATTTT. Encoded protein: CASSLTGQRVSPQHF. The whole variable domain, filled in from reference TRBV28 and TRBJ1-5, reads DVKVTQSSRYLVKRTGEKVFLECVQDMDHENMFWYRQDPGLGLRLIYFSYDVKMKEKGDIPEGYSVSREKKERFSLILESASTNQTSMYLCASSLTGQRVSPQHFGDGTRLSIL.

This clone came up once. The chain recombines TRBV9 with TRBJ2-3; 7 bases agree with TRBD2. The V gene's germline CDR1 is SGDLS and CDR2 YYNGEE. After removal of 0 bases from V and 3 bases from J, the junction contained 4 bases not matched to a gene. There are 15 residues in the CDR3. CDR3 nucleotides: TGTGCCAGCAGCGTAGTGGGACTACTAACAGATACGCAGTATTTT. Translated, it gives CASSVVGLLTDTQYF.

This clone was counted between two and nine times. The chain carries TRBV27 and TRBJ1-1; tentative D call: TRBD1 (6 bases). There are 15 residues in the CDR3. V dropped 5 bases and J dropped 2 bases, with 15 bases sitting between them. The germline V gene has CDR1 MNHEY and CDR2 SMNVEV (reference sequence). In DNA form, the CDR3 reads TGTGCCAGCAGTATAAGGGGACAACCAAACACTGAAGCTTTCTTT. Translation gives CASSIRGQPNTEAFF.